This TCR beta chain appears in the sequencing data of a study of shared clonotypes between healthy human individuals. Study as a whole: The cohort had a couple of women and three men, ages 18 to 49. Three plates were used per donor for CD4 naive, three for CD4 memory, two for CD8 naive and one for CD8 memory.

This table comes from immunoSEQ multiplex PCR, and its TCRdb copy is limited to in-frame clones, with some not included. The table lists 2 million to 2.5 million clones, roughly 92% of them singletons. In regard to this clone: No antigen is known for it.

Germline trimming cut 1 base from V and 6 bases from J; bases unmatched to any gene: 7. Germline CDR1 reads LNHDA; CDR2 reads SQIVND (reference sequence). The CDR3 contains 16 residues. Study-level results: Relative to clonotypes present in all four donors, those not shared had lower generation probabilities.

The source material was naive CD4+ T cells from PBMCs. Subset here: CD45RA+ positively selected. This TCR derives from a man younger than 35 in good health. Some clones in this sample may be carry-over from other donors' samples. This chain joins TRBV19 and TRBJ2-2; the match to TRBD1 covers 8 bases. In nucleotides, the CDR3 is TGTGCCAGTAGTATAGTCTGGACAGGGCGGGCCGGGGAGCTGTTTTTT. Amino acids: CASSIVWTGRAGELFF.